The sequence of this T cell receptor beta chain was determined in a study of blood T cell repertoires in COVID-19. Study information: PBMCs, B-cell-depleted T cells, or T cells provided the cDNA or gDNA that made up the material.

A single count supports this clone. Methods used by the authors: Reference gene primers were amplified, and this amplification served to estimate nucleated cell counts. Assay used: immunoSEQ multiplex PCR; TCRdb lists only in-frame clones, some missing. V, J and clone size derive from that table, while D and trimming were established from the DNA sequence. The data contain 150,000 to 200,000 clones, 60% to 80% of them singletons. Sequenced material: peripheral blood. The receptor's source is a woman aged 70-85 years with acute or convalescent COVID-19.

The CDR3 region has the DNA TGTGCCAGCCGGCTGCTCAGGGACAATGAGCAGTTCTTC. It translates to CASRLLRDNEQFF. J is TRBJ2-1 and V is TRBV2, with D tentatively TRBD1 (5 bases). The V gene's germline CDR1 is SNHLY and CDR2 FYNNEI. This CDR3 is built from 13 residues. Trimming stripped 8 bases from V and 5 bases from J, with 13 bases between.